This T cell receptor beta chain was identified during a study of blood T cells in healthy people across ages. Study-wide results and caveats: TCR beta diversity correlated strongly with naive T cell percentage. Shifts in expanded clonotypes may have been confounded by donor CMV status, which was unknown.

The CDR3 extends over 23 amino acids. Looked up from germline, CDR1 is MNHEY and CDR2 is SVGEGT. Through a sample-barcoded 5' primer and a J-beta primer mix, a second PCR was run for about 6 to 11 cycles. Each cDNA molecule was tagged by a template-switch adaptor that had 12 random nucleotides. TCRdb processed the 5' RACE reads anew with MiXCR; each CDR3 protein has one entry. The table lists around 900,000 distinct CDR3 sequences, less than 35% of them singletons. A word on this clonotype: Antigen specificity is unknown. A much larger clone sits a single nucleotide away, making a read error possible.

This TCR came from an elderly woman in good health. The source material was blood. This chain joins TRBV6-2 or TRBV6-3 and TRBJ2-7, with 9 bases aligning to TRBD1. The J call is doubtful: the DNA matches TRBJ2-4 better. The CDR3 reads CASSYSIPLPDRGGFGAKNIQYF. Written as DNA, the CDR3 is TGTGCCAGCAGTTACTCCATCCCTTTACCGGACAGGGGTGGCTTTGGGGCCAAAAACATTCAGTACTTC.